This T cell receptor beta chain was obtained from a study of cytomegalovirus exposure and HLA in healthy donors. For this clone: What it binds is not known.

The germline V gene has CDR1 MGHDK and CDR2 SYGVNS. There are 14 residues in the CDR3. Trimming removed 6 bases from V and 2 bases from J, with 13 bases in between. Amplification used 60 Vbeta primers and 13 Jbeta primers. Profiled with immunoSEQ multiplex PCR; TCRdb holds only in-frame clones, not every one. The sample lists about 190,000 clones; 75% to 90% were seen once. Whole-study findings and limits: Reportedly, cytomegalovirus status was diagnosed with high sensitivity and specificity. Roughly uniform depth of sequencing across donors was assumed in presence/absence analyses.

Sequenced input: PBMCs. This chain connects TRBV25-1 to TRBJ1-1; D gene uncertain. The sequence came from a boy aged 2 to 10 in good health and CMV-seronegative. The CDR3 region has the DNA TGTGCCAGCAGCCCTGCCGGGTCCAACACTGAAGCTTTCTTT. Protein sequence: CASSPAGSNTEAFF.